This TCR beta chain was sequenced in a study of blood T cells in healthy people across ages (dated by TCRdb to between 2014 and 2017). Looking at the study overall: Template switching captured roughly one uniquely barcoded TCR beta cDNA molecule per two T cells in model experiments. To track age-related changes in TCR beta repertoire diversity, the study relied on deep sequencing normalized with unique cDNA molecular identifiers. The donors were split into four age groups: young (average around 17 years), middle-aged (roughly 39), aged (over 55) and long-lived (over 80). To avoid experimental bias, donors of different ages were randomly spread across the sequencing lanes. For two donors (one aged 18 to 29 and one aged 80 or older), the study analyzed two additional independent replicas of 1 million unique cDNA reads from the same blood draw.

Systemically healthy Caucasian individuals from Russia, 35 to 40 in total and aged roughly 6 to 90 years, were included as donors. Around 10 milliliters of peripheral blood were collected from each donor into EDTA-treated Vacutainer tubes. Ficoll-Paque density-gradient centrifugation was used to isolate PBMCs, with at least 6 million obtained per sample. Total RNA, at least 6 micrograms per sample, was extracted from PBMCs with Trizol reagent. The percentages of naive CD45RAhigh/CD27high T cells were determined by flow cytometry on a PBMC aliquot from every donor. In this sample, this clonotype turned up many times. Its antigen target is currently unknown. Base qualities are not recorded, but no much larger clone differs from it by a single base. Receptor amplification or capture employed 5' RACE. Sequencing was performed on an Illumina HiSeq 2500. The second PCR ran for about 7 to 11 cycles and used a J-beta primer mix along with a sample-barcoded 5' primer. A template-switch 5' adaptor carrying 12 random nucleotides introduced a unique molecular identifier onto each TCR beta cDNA molecule. Each sample yielded at least 2.5 million CDR3-containing paired-end reads. First-strand cDNA was synthesized from all RNA with the Mint cDNA synthesis kit, primed by a TRBC-specific oligonucleotide. Following uracil-DNA glycosylase treatment, a first 18-cycle PCR with universal primers M1SS and BC2_uni_R was performed on all cDNA. On the authors' methods: For normalization, 1 million high-quality reads were randomly selected from each sample, with every read carrying a distinct molecular identifier. Reads with shared molecular identifiers were discarded instead of being binned into consensus sequences. MiTCR, run with a Q25 quality threshold and the strictest error-elimination algorithm, handled CDR3 identification, clonotype clustering and error correction. A nonparametric unseen species model with Euler transformation was used to estimate a lower bound on total TCR beta diversity. TCRdb reran the public reads through fastp at Q25 and MiXCR, keeping productive beta chains. Each CDR3 protein gets just one entry, which takes the most common genes and DNA from the rows behind it. The V and J calls and clone size are TCRdb's, not the authors'. The sample table contains around 1,000,000 distinct CDR3 sequences; only one count was recorded for more than 30% of them. The ten largest clones take up roughly 14% of the sample.

The paper's findings and limits, for the study overall: As age increased, observed TCR beta diversity per million T cells dropped in a roughly linear way, and a significant reduction was already evident by age approximately 40. Observed TCR beta diversity correlated strongly with the percentage of naive T cells measured by flow cytometry. The CMV infection status of donors was not known, potentially confounding age-related changes in expanded clonotypes. Since profiling was done on bulk unsorted PBMCs, naive and antigen-experienced compartments could not be conclusively compared. Total diversity estimates from one million sequenced T cells were considered lower bounds and underestimates. Compared with the aged group, the long-lived group had more naive CD4+ T cells, fewer expanded clones and increased TCR diversity, suggesting age selection.

The germline V gene supplies CDR1 SGHDN and CDR2 FVKESK. Including the terminal cysteine and phenylalanine, the CDR3 comprises 14 residues. Just CDR3 DNA is preserved here, 42 bases in frame from base 1. V sheds 0 bases and J sheds 4 bases, leaving 9 bases between their ends. The clonotype was recovered from a man aged 18 to 35 in good health. Here the chain combines TRBV14 and TRBJ1-2; the D gene is perhaps TRBD1, from 5 matching bases. The sequencing sample was made of blood. The CDR3 reads CASSQDARVYGYTF. DNA sequence: TGTGCCAGCAGCCAAGATGCCAGGGTCTATGGCTACACCTTC. The CDR3 plus the reference TRBV14 and TRBJ1-2 genes for the other parts give the full variable domain: EAGVTQFPSHSVIEKGQTVTLRCDPISGHDNLYWYRRVMGKEIKFLLHFVKESKQDESGMPNNRFLAERTGGTYSTLKVQPAELEDSGVYFCASSQDARVYGYTFGSGTRLTVV.